The clone carrying this T cell receptor (beta chain) has more than one count but fewer than ten. The entry originates in a study of T-cell reconstitution after alpha-beta-depleted transplantation in children. Molecular barcoding with unique molecular identifiers was used for the TCRbeta library. Using its own MiXCR run on the PCR reads, TCRdb lists one record per CDR3 protein. The table has 250,000 to 350,000 distinct CDR3 sequences, almost 10% seen once. The CDR3 has 15 amino acids. Trimming cost V 0 bases and J 1 base, with 9 bases left between them. Germline V gene lookup returns CDR1 SEHNR and CDR2 FQNEAQ (reference sequence).

This receptor was obtained from a human donor who donated a stem cell graft to a child with SCID. This material consisted of PBMCs from the stem cell graft donor, taken from the stem cell graft. This sequence joins TRBV7-9 and TRBJ1-1, with no clear D. The CDR3 sequence is CASSLALAGNTEAFF. The CDR3 bases are TGTGCCAGCAGCTTAGCGTTAGCGGGGAACACTGAAGCTTTCTTT.